What follows describes a single T cell receptor beta chain. TCRdb reprocessed the 5' RACE reads via MiXCR and lists one record per CDR3 protein. The sample holds roughly 1.6 million distinct CDR3 sequences, roughly a third seen once. Germline lookup yields CDR1 SGHRS and CDR2 YFSETQ. Trimming took 5 bases from V and 3 from J; bases not matched to a gene: 2. The CDR3 has 14 amino acids. This sample is part of a study of identical twins. This sequence joins TRBV5-1 and TRBJ2-2; 9 bases align to TRBD2. Sequencing was carried out using cord blood. This receptor was taken from a newborn girl in good health. CDR3 sequence (DNA): TGCGCCAGCAGACGACTAGCGGACACCGGGGAGCTGTTTTTT. Amino acids: CASRRLADTGELFF.